These T cell receptor beta chains were read from a single sample in a study of blood T cell repertoires in COVID-19. TCRdb keeps only in-frame clones here, not all; method: immunoSEQ multiplex PCR. This sample yields 250,000 to 350,000 clones, of which 75% to 90% are seen a single time; around 5.8% belongs to the top ten. The specimen sequenced was peripheral blood. These receptors all stem from a woman in her forties or fifties with COVID-19, enrolled during active disease. Each CDR3 is given with its conserved first and last residue. D genes are given only for firm matches. Rows give clone size only sometimes, using once, few, many, or a class for an expanded clone.

j_call,v_call,clone_size,d_call,cdr3_aa,cdr3_nt
TRBJ2-1,TRBV7-8,few,NA,CASSLDPGSSYNEQFF,TGTGCCAGCAGCTTAGACCCCGGGAGCTCCTACAATGAGCAGTTCTTC
TRBJ1-1,TRBV18,NA,NA,CASSPQAVSNTEAFF,TGTGCCAGCTCACCGCAGGCAGTGTCGAACACTGAAGCTTTCTTT
TRBJ1-1,TRBV30,NA,TRBD1,CAWSPQTGGSAFF,TGTGCCTGGAGTCCCCAAACAGGGGGCTCCGCTTTCTTT
TRBJ2-1,TRBV2,NA,TRBD2,CASSEERETYNEQFF,TGTGCCAGCAGTGAGGAGCGGGAGACCTACAATGAGCAGTTCTTC
TRBJ1-5,TRBV11-2,NA,TRBD1,CASSSTGNSNQPQHF,TGTGCCAGCAGCTCGACAGGGAATAGCAATCAGCCCCAGCATTTT
TRBJ1-5,TRBV7-6,NA,TRBD1,CASSPEQGGNQPQHF,TGTGCCAGCAGCCCTGAACAGGGGGGAAATCAGCCCCAGCATTTT
TRBJ2-5,TRBV6-5,NA,TRBD2,CASSYSGGYQETQYF,TGTGCCAGCAGTTATTCGGGAGGGTACCAAGAGACCCAGTACTTC
TRBJ1-4,TRBV18,NA,TRBD1,CASSPRTGYEKLFF,TGTGCCAGCTCACCAAGGACAGGGTACGAAAAACTGTTTTTT
TRBJ2-3,TRBV28,NA,TRBD1,CASSLFLTGGATTDTQYF,TGTGCCAGCAGTTTATTCTTGACAGGGGGCGCAACTACAGATACGCAGTATTTT
TRBJ2-1,TRBV6-4,NA,NA,CASSDSWEASSYNEQFF,TGTGCCAGCAGTGACTCGTGGGAGGCAAGCTCCTACAATGAGCAGTTCTTC
TRBJ1-2,TRBV5-4,NA,NA,CASSSSTLRGDYGYTF,TGTGCCAGCAGCTCATCCACCCTCAGGGGTGACTATGGCTACACCTTC
TRBJ1-6,TRBV4-3,NA,TRBD1,CASSGGQGNSPLHF,TGCGCCAGCAGCGGGGGACAGGGAAACTCACCCCTCCACTTT
TRBJ1-1,TRBV18,NA,NA,CASSSYSRMNTEAFF,TGTGCCAGCTCTTCGTATAGCAGAATGAACACTGAAGCTTTCTTT
TRBJ1-1,TRBV30,once,TRBD1,CATSQGAGTEAFF,TGTGCCACAAGTCAGGGGGCGGGCACTGAAGCTTTCTTT
TRBJ2-7,TRBV27,NA,TRBD1,CASKPEDRPTYEQYF,TGTGCCAGCAAGCCCGAGGACAGGCCCACCTACGAGCAGTACTTC
TRBJ1-2,TRBV4-1,once,TRBD1,CASSQATGVSGYTF,TGCGCCAGCAGCCAAGCAACAGGGGTGAGTGGCTACACCTTC
TRBJ1-4,TRBV7-8,NA,NA,CASSFQGLQANEKLFF,TGTGCCAGCAGCTTCCAGGGATTGCAAGCTAATGAAAAACTGTTTTTT
TRBJ1-2,TRBV7-9,NA,NA,CASSLDRVGGYTF,TGTGCCAGCAGCTTAGACAGGGTTGGTGGCTACACCTTC
TRBJ1-2,TRBV7-9,NA,TRBD1,CASSFSGTGGEGYTF,TGTGCCAGCAGCTTTTCCGGGACAGGGGGAGAAGGCTACACCTTC
TRBJ2-7,TRBV11-3,NA,NA,CASSFLSYEQYF,TGTGCCAGCAGCTTCCTCAGCTACGAGCAGTACTTC
TRBJ1-1,TRBV6-5,NA,TRBD1,CASRTRGLNTEAFF,TGTGCCAGCAGAACCAGGGGGCTGAACACTGAAGCTTTCTTT
TRBJ2-7,TRBV19,NA,NA,CASSIGISAYEQYF,TGTGCCAGTAGTATCGGGATTTCGGCCTACGAGCAGTACTTC
TRBJ2-3,TRBV9,NA,TRBD2,CASSLRPGTSFRPDTQYF,TGTGCCAGCAGCCTTCGTCCCGGGACTAGTTTTCGGCCAGATACGCAGTATTTT
TRBJ1-5,TRBV12-3/TRBV12-4,NA,NA,CASSLTQDQPQHF,TGTGCCAGCAGTTTAACGCAGGATCAGCCCCAGCATTTT
TRBJ1-1,TRBV3-1/TRBV3-2,NA,NA,CASSQGSTGHTEAFF,TGTGCCAGCAGCCAAGGAAGTACAGGGCACACTGAAGCTTTCTTT
TRBJ2-1,TRBV11-2,NA,NA,CASSLGGGKNNEQFF,TGTGCCAGCAGCTTAGGAGGCGGCAAAAACAATGAGCAGTTCTTC
TRBJ2-2,TRBV30,NA,TRBD2,CAWRVAGGTGELFF,TGTGCCTGGAGGGTAGCGGGAGGGACCGGGGAGCTGTTTTTT
TRBJ2-1,TRBV18,NA,TRBD1,CASSPLDRAIGGNEQFF,TGTGCCAGCTCACCACTGGACAGGGCCATAGGGGGCAATGAGCAGTTCTTC
TRBJ1-4,TRBV2,NA,TRBD1,CASSNDPGQGTSNEKLFF,TGTGCCAGCAGTAACGATCCGGGACAGGGGACAAGTAATGAAAAACTGTTTTTT
TRBJ2-7,TRBV4-1,NA,TRBD2,CASSLYYGTRYDEQYF,TGCGCCAGCAGCCTATACTACGGGACTAGGTACGACGAGCAGTACTTC
TRBJ2-5,TRBV7-2,NA,NA,CASSRRGGFQETQYF,TGTGCCAGCAGCCGTAGAGGCGGGTTCCAAGAGACCCAGTACTTC
TRBJ2-1,TRBV12-5,NA,TRBD2,CASGAGLAGVYTSGSSYNEQFF,TGTGCTAGTGGGGCGGGACTAGCGGGAGTTTATACGTCCGGTAGCTCCTACAATGAGCAGTTCTTC
TRBJ2-6,TRBV11-3,NA,NA,CASSLAGYSGANVLTF,TGTGCCAGCAGCTTGGCAGGCTACTCTGGGGCCAACGTCCTGACTTTC
TRBJ1-2,TRBV6-5,NA,TRBD1,CASSMDRGAYGYTF,TGTGCCAGCAGTATGGACAGGGGGGCCTATGGCTACACCTTC
TRBJ2-1,TRBV2,NA,TRBD2,CASSPTSGNTYNEQFF,TGTGCCAGCAGTCCGACTAGCGGGAACACCTACAATGAGCAGTTCTTC
TRBJ2-1,TRBV6-1,NA,TRBD2,CASSEAAGVVNEQFF,TGTGCCAGCAGTGAAGCGGCGGGAGTCGTCAATGAGCAGTTCTTC
TRBJ2-7,TRBV19,NA,TRBD2,CASSMGTISSYEQYF,TGTGCCAGTAGTATGGGGACTATCAGCTCCTACGAGCAGTACTTC
TRBJ2-2,TRBV10-1,NA,NA,CASSTRIDTGELFF,TGCGCCAGCAGTACCAGGATCGACACCGGGGAGCTGTTTTTT
TRBJ2-7,TRBV5-4,NA,NA,CASSLAPGADSYEQYF,TGTGCCAGCAGCTTGGCCCCGGGAGCGGACTCCTACGAGCAGTACTTC
TRBJ2-6,TRBV5-1,NA,TRBD1,CATANRGSGANVLTF,TGCGCCACCGCGAACAGGGGGTCTGGGGCCAACGTCCTGACTTTC
TRBJ1-2,TRBV6-2/TRBV6-3,many,TRBD1,CASSDPTGNGYTF,TGTGCCAGCAGTGACCCGACAGGGAATGGCTACACCTTC
TRBJ2-2,TRBV29-1,NA,NA,CSVLGTGELFF,TGCAGCGTTCTAGGCACCGGGGAGCTGTTTTTT
TRBJ1-6,TRBV5-4,NA,NA,CASSLAGRAGNSPLHF,TGTGCCAGCAGCTTGGCCGGGCGGGCGGGGAATTCACCCCTCCACTTT
TRBJ2-2,TRBV6-2/TRBV6-3,NA,NA,CASSYSVSRRSNLKNGELFF,TGTGCCAGCAGTTACTCTGTTAGTCGACGGAGTAATCTTAAAAACGGGGAGCTGTTTTTT
TRBJ2-7,TRBV7-8,NA,NA,CASSFGAYEQYF,TGTGCCAGCAGCTTCGGGGCCTACGAGCAGTACTTC
TRBJ1-2,TRBV2,NA,TRBD1,CASWTGDGYTF,TGTGCCAGCTGGACAGGGGATGGCTACACCTTC
TRBJ2-1,TRBV27,NA,NA,CASWRDEKINEQFF,TGTGCCAGCTGGCGGGACGAAAAAATCAATGAGCAGTTCTTC
TRBJ1-2,TRBV6-5,NA,NA,CASISPPGGYTF,TGTGCCAGCATCTCCCCGCCGGGGGGCTACACCTTC